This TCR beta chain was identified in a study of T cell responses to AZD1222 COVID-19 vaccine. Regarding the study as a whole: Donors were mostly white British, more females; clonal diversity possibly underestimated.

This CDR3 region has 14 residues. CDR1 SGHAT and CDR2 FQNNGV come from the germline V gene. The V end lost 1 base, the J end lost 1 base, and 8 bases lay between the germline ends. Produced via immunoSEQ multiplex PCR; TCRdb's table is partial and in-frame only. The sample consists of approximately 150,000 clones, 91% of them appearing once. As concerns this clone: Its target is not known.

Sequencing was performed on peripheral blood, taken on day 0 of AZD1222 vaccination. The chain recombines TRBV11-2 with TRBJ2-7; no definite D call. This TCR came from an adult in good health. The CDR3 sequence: CASSLGQPSYEQYF. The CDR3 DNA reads TGTGCCAGCAGCTTAGGGCAGCCATCCTACGAGCAGTACTTC.